The 25 T cell receptor beta chains reported below all come from one sample, sequenced in a study of T cells in Graves' hyperthyroidism and ophthalmopathy. TCR beta CDR3 regions were amplified from RNA transcripts. An initial round of RT-PCR targeting the TCR CDR3 relied on the HTBI primer set. Each CDR3 protein is one row after TCRdb ran MiXCR on the multiplex PCR reads. This sample has about 270,000 distinct CDR3 sequences, with roughly 20% found just once. Sequencing was performed on blood. These receptors were obtained from a man aged 25-45 years with Graves' ophthalmopathy.

This clonotype was recorded many times. The gene calls are TRBV18 and TRBJ1-5; D gene unclear. Trimming removed 2 bases at V and 5 bases at J, with 4 bases between. Per germline, CDR1 KGHSH and CDR2 LQKENI. The CDR3 runs 12 residues. CDR3 sequence: CASSPGDQPQHF. CDR3 in DNA: TGTGCCAGCTCACCAGGGGATCAGCCCCAGCATTTT. The variable domain in full, completed from reference TRBV18 and TRBJ1-5, reads NAGVMQNPRHLVRRRGQEARLRCSPMKGHSHVYWYRQLPEEGLKFMVYLQKENIIDESGMPKERFSAEFPKEGPSILRIQQVVRGDSAAYFCASSPGDQPQHFGDGTRLSIL.

A few counts support this clonotype. This chain links TRBV27 with TRBJ2-2, with 9 nucleotides matching TRBD1. Trimming took 5 bases from V and 5 from J; bases not matched to a gene: 6. The CDR3 has 15 residues. In germline, CDR1 is MNHEY, CDR2 SMNVEV (reference sequence). Here the CDR3 reads CASSQWDRVTGELFF. The CDR3 region has the DNA TGTGCCAGCAGTCAGTGGGACAGGGTAACCGGGGAGCTGTTTTTT.

This clonotype was found once. The J gene is TRBJ2-3, the V gene TRBV7-3; 10 bases fit TRBD2. Per germline, CDR1 SGHTA and CDR2 FQGTGA. There are 16 residues in the CDR3. The junction had 8 bases not matched to a gene; V was cut back by 8 bases and J by 0 bases. In nucleotides, the CDR3 is TGTGCCAGCTCGTCCAGCGGGGGGGCGAGCACAGATACGCAGTATTTT. This sequence encodes CASSSSGGASTDTQYF.

This clonotype was observed a handful of times. This chain links TRBV18 with TRBJ2-1; 8 bases fit TRBD1. Germline loops: CDR1 KGHSH, CDR2 LQKENI. This CDR3 region has 15 residues. The V segment lost 0 bases and the J segment 3 bases; nucleotides outside the gene matches: 1. This chain's CDR3 is CASSPPGQDYNEQFF. DNA for the CDR3: TGTGCCAGCTCACCACCGGGACAGGACTACAATGAGCAGTTCTTC.

This chain joins TRBV6-1 and TRBJ2-3, with 7 nucleotides matching TRBD2. CDR1 and CDR2 (germline): MNHNS, SASEGT. Losses at the gene ends were 0 bases for V and 0 bases for J; bases not matched to a gene: 3. This CDR3 contains 16 residues. CDR3 residues: CASSEAAGDSTDTQYF. DNA of the CDR3: TGTGCCAGCAGTGAAGCTGCGGGAGATAGCACAGATACGCAGTATTTT.

The DNA for the CDR3 is TGTGCCAGCAGTTACGGGGGCCCACTGATCAACGAGCAGTACTTC. As protein: CASSYGGPLINEQYF. The rearrangement links TRBV6-2 or TRBV6-3 to TRBJ2-7; a possible D gene is TRBD1 (6 bases). V lost 2 bases and J lost 5, with 16 bases in between. Germline V gives CDR1 MNHEY, CDR2 SVGEGT. CDR3 length equals 15 residues.

Turning to this clonotype: A much larger clonotype is one base distant, so this may be a read error. The chain recombines TRBV2 with TRBJ2-5; TRBD2 matches 12 bases. The germline CDR1 and CDR2 sequences are SNHLY and FYNNEI. Trimming took 2 bases from V and 2 from J; bases not matched to a gene: 3. This CDR3 region has 16 residues. CDR3: CASSETTSGRQETQYF. CDR3 DNA sequence: TGTGCCAGCAGTGAAACTACTAGCGGGAGGCAAGAGACCCAGTACTTC.

The V gene is TRBV6-6, the J gene TRBJ1-5, with D possibly matching TRBD1 (6 bases). The CDR3 totals 14 residues. The germline V and J ends were trimmed by 0 bases and 6 bases, with 9 bases remaining between them. The germline V gene encodes CDR1 MNHNY and CDR2 SVGAGI (reference sequence). The CDR3 DNA follows: TGTGCCAGCAGTTACTCGACAGGCAGTCAGCCCCAGCATTTT. Its translation is CASSYSTGSQPQHF.

This clonotype was counted at least ten times. The rearrangement joins TRBV7-2 to TRBJ2-3, with TRBD2 identical over 8 bases. V shed 5 bases and J 2 bases; nucleotides not matched to a gene: 9. There are 16 residues in the CDR3. The germline V gene encodes CDR1 SGHTA and CDR2 FQGNSA. The CDR3 DNA reads TGTGCCAGCAGCCAGGTAGCGGGAACCCTCACAGATACGCAGTATTTT. This codes for CASSQVAGTLTDTQYF. Full variable domain (remainder filled in from reference TRBV7-2 and TRBJ2-3): GAGVSQSPSNKVTEKGKDVELRCDPISGHTALYWYRQSLGQGLEFLIYFQGNSAPDKSGLPSDRFSAERTGGSVSTLTIQRTQQEDSAVYLCASSQVAGTLTDTQYFGPGTRLTVL.

The chain is built from TRBV3-1 and TRBJ1-1; D perhaps matches TRBD1 (5 bases). Trimming took 6 bases from V and 7 from J, leaving 21 bases between them. Germline values: CDR1 LGHDT, CDR2 YNNKEL (reference sequence). The CDR3 contains 15 residues. The CDR3 DNA reads as TGTGCCAGCAGTGAATATGACAGACCGAAGGGTGAAGCTTTCTTT. It specifies CASSEYDRPKGEAFF.

This clonotype was picked up many times. The chain links TRBV3-1 to TRBJ2-1, with D unresolved. With 1 base removed from V and 8 bases from J, the gap between germline ends came to 6 bases. The germline V gene has CDR1 LGHDT and CDR2 YNNKEL (reference sequence). The CDR3 contains 12 residues. CDR3 protein: CASSQGWDEQFF. CDR3 coding DNA: TGTGCCAGCAGCCAAGGTTGGGATGAGCAGTTCTTC.

The chain employs TRBV20-1 and TRBJ1-5; 9 bases fit TRBD1. Germline loops: CDR1 DFQATT, CDR2 SNEGSKA (reference sequence). V was pared by 5 bases and J by 2 bases, with 4 bases of the junction left unmatched. The CDR3 covers 14 residues. The CDR3 DNA follows: TGCAGTGCTTATACAGGGGGCGGCAATCAGCCCCAGCATTTT. As protein: CSAYTGGGNQPQHF.

This CDR3 reads CAISGSQIGETQYF. CDR3 nucleotide sequence: TGTGCCATCAGCGGGAGCCAGATCGGAGAGACCCAGTACTTC. The chain has TRBV10-3 and TRBJ2-5; tentatively, D is TRBD2 (6 bases). Trimming removed 6 bases at V and 4 bases at J, with 15 bases between. Germline loops: CDR1 ENHRY, CDR2 SYGVKD. The CDR3 length is 14 residues.

The chain recombines TRBV6-1 with TRBJ1-5, with D maybe TRBD1 (5 bases). Between the trimmed V and J ends, which lost 6 bases and 9 bases, there was a span of 15 bases. There are 13 residues in the CDR3. Germline V lookup: CDR1 MNHNS, CDR2 SASEGT. The CDR3 nucleotides read TGTGCCAGCAGAGGGACCGCCGTCGGGCCCCAGCATTTT. It translates to CASRGTAVGPQHF.

This clonotype was detected ten times or more. This chain uses TRBV2 with TRBJ1-1, with 7 bases lining up with TRBD1. After removal of 8 bases from V and 9 bases from J, the junction contained 6 bases not matched to a gene. The CDR3 consists of 11 residues. Germline V gene lookup returns CDR1 SNHLY and CDR2 FYNNEI. Here the CDR3 reads CASWGQSKAFF. The CDR3 DNA sequence: TGTGCCAGCTGGGGACAGAGCAAAGCTTTCTTT.

There are a few counts of this clonotype. This chain connects TRBV27 to TRBJ2-7, with D possibly being TRBD1 or TRBD2 (6 bases each). This CDR3 has 14 residues. From germline, CDR1 is MNHEY and CDR2 SMNVEV (reference sequence). V lost 7 bases and J lost 2, with 15 bases in between. For the CDR3, the DNA is TGTGCCAGCACCATAATGGAGGGGGCCTACGAGCAGTACTTC. Protein sequence: CASTIMEGAYEQYF.

This clonotype was counted at least ten times. The CDR3 DNA is TGCGCCAGCAGCTTGGGGACAACTAACAATGAGCAGTTCTTC. Its protein is CASSLGTTNNEQFF. The chain has TRBV5-1 and TRBJ2-1, with a possible D match to TRBD1 (5 bases). V was clipped by 0 bases and J by 5 bases, with 9 bases between them. The CDR3 covers 14 residues. Germline V lookup: CDR1 SGHRS, CDR2 YFSETQ.

This clonotype was seen more than once but under ten times. The chain employs TRBV11-2 and TRBJ1-2; D is possibly TRBD1 (5 bases). Looked up from germline, CDR1 is SGHAT and CDR2 is FQNNGV. The CDR3 totals 17 residues. V lost 6 bases and J 4 bases, leaving 24 bases between the germline ends. The CDR3 coding sequence is TGTGCCAGCAGTAAAACAGGAAATACCGGTCTTCGCTATGGCTACACCTTC. Translating gives CASSKTGNTGLRYGYTF.

V gene TRBV28 combines with J gene TRBJ2-1; TRBD2 agrees at 9 bases. Germline V CDR1 and CDR2: MDHEN, SYDVKM. CDR3 length: 16 residues. V was pared by 2 bases and J by 4 bases, with 6 bases of the junction left unmatched. This CDR3 is CASSLQVTSGYNEQFF. The CDR3, as DNA: TGTGCCAGCAGTTTACAGGTGACTAGCGGATACAATGAGCAGTTCTTC.

This clonotype has only a few counts. This chain connects TRBV9 to TRBJ1-5; 11 nucleotides line up with TRBD1. The germline gives CDR1 SGDLS, CDR2 YYNGEE. The V segment lost 3 bases and the J segment 8 bases; nucleotides outside the gene matches: 10. CDR3 size: 16 residues. The DNA for the CDR3 is TGTGCCAGCAGCGAAACCGGGACAGGGGGACGAGAGCCCCAGCATTTT. Protein sequence: CASSETGTGGREPQHF.

This clonotype has a count of ten or more. The rearrangement uses TRBV5-1 and TRBJ2-7; 8 nucleotides align to TRBD2. The CDR3 has 11 residues. Germline V gives CDR1 SGHRS, CDR2 YFSETQ. With V trimmed by 4 bases and J by 7 bases, 1 base remained unmatched. The CDR3 sequence: CASSLAGEQYF. CDR3 nucleotide sequence: TGCGCCAGCAGCCTAGCGGGTGAGCAGTACTTC.

The chain recombines TRBV27 with TRBJ2-7; perhaps TRBD2 as D (5 bases). Germline V lookup: CDR1 MNHEY, CDR2 SMNVEV (reference sequence). With 4 bases removed from V and 3 bases from J, the gap between germline ends came to 13 bases. The CDR3 is 14 residues long. The chain's CDR3 is CASSSSWEHYEQYF. Here the CDR3 DNA reads TGTGCCAGCAGTTCGTCCTGGGAGCACTACGAGCAGTACTTC.

This chain joins TRBV6-1 and TRBJ2-7; no firm D call. There are 10 residues in the CDR3. The germline V and J ends were trimmed by 2 bases and 4 bases, with 0 bases remaining between them. The germline CDR1 and CDR2 sequences are MNHNS and SASEGT. CDR3 residues: CASSEYEQYF. In nucleotides, the CDR3 is TGTGCCAGCAGTGAATACGAGCAGTACTTC.

This clonotype was detected ten times or more. The V call is TRBV11-2, the J call TRBJ1-1; D gene ambiguous. V was trimmed by 5 bases and J by 1 base, leaving 11 bases between them. This CDR3 spans 14 amino acids. Germline lookup yields CDR1 SGHAT and CDR2 FQNNGV. CDR3 sequence (DNA): TGTGCCAGCAGCCCCCTATTAGCGAACACTGAAGCTTTCTTT. Amino acids: CASSPLLANTEAFF.

The gene calls are TRBV6-1 and TRBJ2-2; perhaps D is TRBD1 or TRBD2 (5 bases each). The CDR3 runs to 19 residues. CDR1 MNHNS and CDR2 SASEGT come from the germline V gene. Trimming stripped 7 bases from V and 1 base from J, with 25 bases between. The CDR3 is CASTGRGWEADKNTGELFF. CDR3 DNA: TGTGCCAGCACCGGAAGAGGGTGGGAAGCGGACAAGAACACCGGGGAGCTGTTTTTT.